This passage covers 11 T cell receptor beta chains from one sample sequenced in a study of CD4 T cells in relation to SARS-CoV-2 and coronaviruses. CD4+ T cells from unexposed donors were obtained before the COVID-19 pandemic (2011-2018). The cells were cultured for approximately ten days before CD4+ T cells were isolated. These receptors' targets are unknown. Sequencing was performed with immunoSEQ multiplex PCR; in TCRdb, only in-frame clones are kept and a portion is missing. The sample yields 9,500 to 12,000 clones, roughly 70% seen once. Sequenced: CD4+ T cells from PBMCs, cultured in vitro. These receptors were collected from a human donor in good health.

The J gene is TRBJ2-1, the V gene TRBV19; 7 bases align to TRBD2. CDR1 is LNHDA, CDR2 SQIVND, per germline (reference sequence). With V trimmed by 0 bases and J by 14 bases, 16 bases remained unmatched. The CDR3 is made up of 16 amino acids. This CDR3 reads CASSIDSSGGVLRKFF. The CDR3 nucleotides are TGTGCCAGTAGTATAGACTCTAGCGGAGGGGTTCTAAGGAAGTTCTTC.

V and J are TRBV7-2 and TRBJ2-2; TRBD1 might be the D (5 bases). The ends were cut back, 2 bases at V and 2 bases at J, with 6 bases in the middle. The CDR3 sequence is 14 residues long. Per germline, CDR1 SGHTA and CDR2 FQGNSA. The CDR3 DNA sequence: TGTGCCAGCAGCTTACAGGGAAACACCGGGGAGCTGTTTTTT. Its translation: CASSLQGNTGELFF.

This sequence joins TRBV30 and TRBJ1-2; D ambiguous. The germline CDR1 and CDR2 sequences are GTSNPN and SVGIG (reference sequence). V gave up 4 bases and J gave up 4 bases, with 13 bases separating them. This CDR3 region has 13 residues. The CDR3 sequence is CAWTPGMRYGYTF. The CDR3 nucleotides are TGTGCCTGGACCCCCGGAATGCGCTATGGCTACACCTTC.

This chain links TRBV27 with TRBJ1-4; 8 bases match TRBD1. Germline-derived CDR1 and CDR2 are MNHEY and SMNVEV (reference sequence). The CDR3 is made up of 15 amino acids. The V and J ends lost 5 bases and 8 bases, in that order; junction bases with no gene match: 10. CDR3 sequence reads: CASSRTDRGEEKLFF. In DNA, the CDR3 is TGTGCCAGCAGTCGAACCGACAGGGGAGAAGAAAAACTGTTTTTT.

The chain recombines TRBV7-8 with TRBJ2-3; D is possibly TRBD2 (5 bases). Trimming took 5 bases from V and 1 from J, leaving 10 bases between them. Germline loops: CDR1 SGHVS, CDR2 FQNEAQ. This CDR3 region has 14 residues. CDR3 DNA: TGTGCCAGCAGCGTTCAGAGGGGCACAGATACGCAGTATTTT. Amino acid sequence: CASSVQRGTDTQYF.

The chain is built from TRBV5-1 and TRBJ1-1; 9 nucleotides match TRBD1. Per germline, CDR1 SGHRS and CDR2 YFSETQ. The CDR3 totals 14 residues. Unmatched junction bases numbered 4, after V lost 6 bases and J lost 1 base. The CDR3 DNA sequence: TGCGCCAGCACCCCGGACAGGGGGAACACTGAAGCTTTCTTT. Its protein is CASTPDRGNTEAFF. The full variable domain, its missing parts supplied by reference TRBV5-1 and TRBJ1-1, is KAGVTQTPRYLIKTRGQQVTLSCSPISGHRSVSWYQQTPGQGLQFLFEYFSETQRNKGNFPGRFSGRQFSNSRSEMNVSTLELGDSALYLCASTPDRGNTEAFFGQGTRLTVV.

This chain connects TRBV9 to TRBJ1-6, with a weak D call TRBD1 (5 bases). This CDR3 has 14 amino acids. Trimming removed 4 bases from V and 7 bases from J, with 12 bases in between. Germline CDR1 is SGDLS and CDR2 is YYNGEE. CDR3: CASSFRDGNSPLHF. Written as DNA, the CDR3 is TGTGCCAGCAGCTTCCGGGACGGAAATTCACCCCTCCACTTT.

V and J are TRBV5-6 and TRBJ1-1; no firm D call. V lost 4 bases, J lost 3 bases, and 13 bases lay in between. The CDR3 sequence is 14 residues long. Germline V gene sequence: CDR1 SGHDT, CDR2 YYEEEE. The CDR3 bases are TGTGCCAGCAGCCCCTCGTGGAGATACACTGAAGCTTTCTTT. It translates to CASSPSWRYTEAFF.

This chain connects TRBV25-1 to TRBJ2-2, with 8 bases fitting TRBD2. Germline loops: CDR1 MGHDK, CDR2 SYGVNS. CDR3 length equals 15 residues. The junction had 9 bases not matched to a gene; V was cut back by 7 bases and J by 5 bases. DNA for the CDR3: TGTGCCAGCATGCCTGCGGGGGGCCTAACCGGGGAGCTGTTTTTT. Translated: CASMPAGGLTGELFF.

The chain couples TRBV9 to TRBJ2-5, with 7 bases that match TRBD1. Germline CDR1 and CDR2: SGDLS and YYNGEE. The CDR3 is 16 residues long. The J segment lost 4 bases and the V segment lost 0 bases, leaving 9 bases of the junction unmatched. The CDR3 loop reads CASSVGAGGGVETQYF. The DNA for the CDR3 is TGTGCCAGCAGCGTAGGGGCAGGGGGTGGTGTAGAGACCCAGTACTTC.

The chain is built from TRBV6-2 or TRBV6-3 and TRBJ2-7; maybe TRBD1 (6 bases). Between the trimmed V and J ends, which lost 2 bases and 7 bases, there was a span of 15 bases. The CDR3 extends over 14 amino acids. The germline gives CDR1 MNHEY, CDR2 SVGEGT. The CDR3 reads CASSYGGQGREQYF. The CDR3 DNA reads TGTGCCAGCAGTTACGGGGGCCAGGGAAGGGAGCAGTACTTC.